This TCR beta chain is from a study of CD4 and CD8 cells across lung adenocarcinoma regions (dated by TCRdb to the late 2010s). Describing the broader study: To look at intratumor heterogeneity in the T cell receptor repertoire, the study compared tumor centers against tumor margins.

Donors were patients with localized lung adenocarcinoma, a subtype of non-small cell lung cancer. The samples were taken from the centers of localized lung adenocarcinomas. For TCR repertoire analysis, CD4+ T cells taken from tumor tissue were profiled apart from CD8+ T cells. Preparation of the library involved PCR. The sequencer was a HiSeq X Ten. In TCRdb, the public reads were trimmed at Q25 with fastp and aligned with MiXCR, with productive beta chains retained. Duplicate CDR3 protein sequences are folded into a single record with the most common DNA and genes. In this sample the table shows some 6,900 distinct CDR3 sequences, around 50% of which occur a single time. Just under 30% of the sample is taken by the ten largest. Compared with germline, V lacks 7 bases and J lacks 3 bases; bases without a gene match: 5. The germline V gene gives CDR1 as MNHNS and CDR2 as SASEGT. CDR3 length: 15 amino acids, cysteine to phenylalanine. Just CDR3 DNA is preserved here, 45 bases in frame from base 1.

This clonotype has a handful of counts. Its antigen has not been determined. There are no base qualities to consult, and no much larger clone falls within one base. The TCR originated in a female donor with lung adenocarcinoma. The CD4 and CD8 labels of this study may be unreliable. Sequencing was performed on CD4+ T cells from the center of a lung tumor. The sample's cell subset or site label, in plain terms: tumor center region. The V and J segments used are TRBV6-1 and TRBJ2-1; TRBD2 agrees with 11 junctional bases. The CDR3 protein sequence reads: CASKGLAAHYNEQFF. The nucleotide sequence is TGTGCCAGCAAGGGACTAGCGGCACACTACAATGAGCAGTTCTTC.